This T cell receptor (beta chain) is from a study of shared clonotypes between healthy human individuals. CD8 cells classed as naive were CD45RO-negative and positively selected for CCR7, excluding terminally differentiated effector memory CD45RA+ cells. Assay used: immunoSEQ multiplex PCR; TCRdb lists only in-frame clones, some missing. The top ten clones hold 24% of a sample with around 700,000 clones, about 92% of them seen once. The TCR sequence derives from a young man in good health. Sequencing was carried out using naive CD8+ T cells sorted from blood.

The CDR3 reads CASAGQGGGDYYEQYF. The CDR3 nucleotides are TGCGCCAGCGCGGGACAGGGTGGTGGGGACTACTACGAGCAGTACTTC. This chain joins TRBV10-2 and TRBJ2-7, with 9 bases lining up with TRBD1. The CDR3 extends over 16 amino acids. V lost 8 bases, J lost 3 bases, and 14 bases stayed unmatched. Germline assignment: CDR1 WSHSY and CDR2 SAAADI.